The rows below give T cell receptor beta chains drawn from one sample of a study of T cells in Graves' hyperthyroidism and ophthalmopathy. TCRdb reprocessed the multiplex PCR reads via MiXCR and lists one record per CDR3 protein. Of about 640,000 distinct CDR3 sequences listed, 20% to 25% were seen once; the top ten hold over 30%. The source material was blood. The source is a man aged 25-45 years with Graves' ophthalmopathy. Both conserved end residues are part of each CDR3. D genes are given only for firm matches. A clone size is listed for some rows: how often the clone was seen (once, few, many), or a class if it is expanded.

>.|TRBV19|TRBJ2-7|.
CASSAGTLYGEQYF
TGTGCCAGTAGTGCCGGGACTCTCTACGGCGAGCAGTACTTC
>.|TRBV7-9|TRBJ2-7|few
CASSLDREEQYF
TGTGCCAGCAGCTTAGACAGGGAGGAGCAGTACTTC
>TRBD2|TRBV20-1|TRBJ2-4|.
CSAIGGAYENIQYF
TGCAGTGCTATCGGGGGGGCTTACGAAAACATTCAGTACTTC
>.|TRBV6-1|TRBJ1-1|.
CASSEEGKNTEAFF
TGTGCCAGCAGTGAAGAAGGGAAGAACACTGAAGCTTTCTTT
>.|TRBV19|TRBJ2-5|.
CASSRYLTSGIDQETQYF
TGTGCCAGTAGTCGATACCTAACTAGTGGGATCGACCAAGAGACCCAGTACTTC
>.|TRBV7-8|TRBJ2-1|many
CASSLSSSAGGDEQFF
TGTGCCAGCAGCTTATCATCCTCCGCAGGGGGGGATGAGCAGTTCTTC
>.|TRBV7-9|TRBJ2-1|few
CASSLEAYEQFF
TGTGCCAGCAGCTTAGAAGCGTATGAGCAGTTCTTC
>.|TRBV5-6|TRBJ2-1|few
CASSRRGSGANEQFF
TGTGCCAGCAGCCGGAGGGGGTCGGGGGCCAATGAGCAGTTCTTC
>.|TRBV20-1|TRBJ2-3|.
CSTKRVFSTDTQYF
TGCAGTACCAAGCGGGTGTTTAGCACAGATACGCAGTATTTT
>.|TRBV15|TRBJ2-3|.
CATSGRDSTDTQYF
TGTGCCACCAGCGGCCGGGACAGCACAGATACGCAGTATTTT
>.|TRBV5-8|TRBJ2-5|few
CASSLGGRATLGGETQYF
TGTGCCAGCAGCTTGGGGGGCAGGGCAACACTGGGGGGAGAGACCCAGTACTTC
>TRBD2|TRBV12-3/TRBV12-4|TRBJ2-1|few
CASSSGTSGRSSYNEQFF
TGTGCCAGCAGTTCGGGGACTAGCGGTAGGAGCTCCTACAATGAGCAGTTCTTC
>.|TRBV25-1|TRBJ2-7|once
CASSESHVYEQYF
TGTGCCAGCAGTGAGTCTCACGTCTACGAGCAGTACTTC
>.|TRBV28|TRBJ2-5|many
CARGWQGTPFQETQYF
TGTGCCAGGGGGTGGCAGGGGACACCCTTCCAAGAGACCCAGTACTTC
>.|TRBV4-3|TRBJ2-7|.
CASSQVYGGTSYEQYF
TGCGCCAGCAGCCAAGTATACGGGGGCACCTCCTACGAGCAGTACTTC
>TRBD2|TRBV4-1|TRBJ2-7|few
CASSQASGSLDEQYF
TGCGCCAGCAGCCAAGCTAGCGGGAGTCTCGACGAGCAGTACTTC
>TRBD1|TRBV9|TRBJ1-2|few
CASSVDPTGQDPNYGYTF
TGTGCCAGCAGCGTAGATCCCACAGGACAGGATCCAAACTATGGCTACACCTTC
>.|TRBV2|TRBJ1-5|many
CASSVGDGLGLPQHF
TGTGCCAGCAGTGTTGGGGACGGACTGGGTCTTCCCCAGCATTTT
>.|TRBV18|TRBJ1-5|many
CASSSRGDNQPQHF
TGTGCCAGCTCATCACGAGGAGACAATCAGCCCCAGCATTTT
>TRBD2|TRBV5-5|TRBJ2-7|few
CASSLSLAGGQYEQYF
TGTGCCAGCAGCTTGTCGCTAGCGGGAGGGCAGTACGAGCAGTACTTC
>.|TRBV30|TRBJ1-2|many
CAWSSTARIYGYTF
TGTGCCTGGAGTAGTACGGCCAGGATCTATGGCTACACCTTC
>TRBD1|TRBV19|TRBJ2-1|many
CAIRDRGSNEQFF
TGTGCCATCCGGGACAGGGGCTCTAATGAGCAGTTCTTC
>TRBD2|TRBV14|TRBJ2-3|many
CASSQDPIAGPSTDTQYF
TGTGCCAGCAGCCAAGATCCCATAGCGGGCCCAAGCACAGATACGCAGTATTTT
>.|TRBV5-1|TRBJ2-3|many
CASSFGRITDTQYF
TGCGCCAGCAGCTTCGGGCGGATCACAGATACGCAGTATTTT
>TRBD2|TRBV20-1|TRBJ2-7|few
CSARWREGVYEQYF
TGCAGTGCTAGATGGCGGGAGGGCGTCTACGAGCAGTACTTC
>.|TRBV6-1|TRBJ2-3|.
CASSGQTDTQYF
TGTGCCAGCAGTGGGCAGACAGATACGCAGTATTTT
>TRBD2|TRBV10-3|TRBJ2-2|.
CAISESSGLVSGELFF
TGTGCCATCAGTGAGTCGTCAGGACTAGTATCCGGGGAGCTGTTTTTT
>TRBD2|TRBV6-2/TRBV6-3|TRBJ2-5|.
CASSLGLAGGRGGETQYF
TGTGCCAGCAGTCTGGGACTAGCGGGAGGGCGGGGCGGAGAGACCCAGTACTTC
>.|TRBV7-2|TRBJ2-7|many
CASSSTQGLGQYF
TGTGCCAGCAGCTCAACCCAGGGATTAGGGCAGTACTTC
>TRBD2|TRBV7-3|TRBJ2-3|few
CASSLSGSRADTQYF
TGTGCCAGCAGCTTAAGCGGGAGCCGGGCAGATACGCAGTATTTT
>.|TRBV2|TRBJ1-2|.
CAQTPEANYGYTF
TGTGCCCAGACCCCTGAAGCTAACTATGGCTACACCTTC
>.|TRBV30|TRBJ1-5|many
CAWSGPGAASNQPQHF
TGTGCCTGGAGTGGACCAGGGGCCGCGAGCAATCAGCCCCAGCATTTT
>TRBD1|TRBV10-3|TRBJ2-4|few
CAISESILTQGASKNIQYF
TGTGCCATCAGTGAGTCGATACTAACGCAGGGGGCGTCCAAAAACATTCAGTACTTC
>TRBD1|TRBV27|TRBJ1-1|many
CASSPRTGPVGLNTEAFF
TGTGCCAGCAGTCCTCGGACAGGCCCCGTGGGGTTGAACACTGAAGCTTTCTTT
>TRBD2|TRBV5-5|TRBJ2-3|.
CASSLRLAGGGTDTQYF
TGTGCCAGCAGCTTGCGACTAGCTGGAGGGGGCACAGATACGCAGTATTTT
>TRBD1|TRBV7-2|TRBJ1-2|few
CASSPFGDRVYGYTF
TGTGCCAGCAGCCCCTTTGGGGACAGGGTCTATGGCTACACCTTC
>.|TRBV28|TRBJ2-4|.
CASSPPPGAVLAKNIQYF
TGTGCCAGCAGTCCGCCTCCCGGCGCTGTGCTAGCCAAAAACATTCAGTACTTC
>.|TRBV10-1|TRBJ2-7|few
CASSQHFGYEQYF
.
>TRBD2|TRBV19|TRBJ2-1|.
CASSNRPGLAGVYNEQFF
TGTGCCAGTAGTAACCGCCCGGGACTAGCGGGAGTTTACAATGAGCAGTTCTTC
>.|TRBV7-2|TRBJ2-1|.
CANRPGEGAYNEQFF
TGTGCCAACCGGCCCGGGGAGGGGGCCTACAATGAGCAGTTCTTC
>TRBD2|TRBV5-1|TRBJ2-2|.
CASSLYSGTTPSTGELFF
TGCGCCAGCAGTCTTTATAGCGGGACCACTCCGAGTACCGGGGAGCTGTTTTTT
>.|TRBV30|TRBJ1-1|.
CAWGFGTEAFF
TGTGCCTGGGGGTTTGGCACTGAAGCTTTCTTT
>TRBD2|TRBV20-1|TRBJ2-3|few
CSARDWTSGREGTQYF
TGCAGTGCTAGAGATTGGACTAGCGGGCGGGAGGGTACGCAGTATTTT
>TRBD2|TRBV12-3/TRBV12-4|TRBJ2-7|many
CASTLGGISYEQYF
TGTGCCAGCACTCTGGGGGGGATATCCTACGAGCAGTACTTC
>.|TRBV2|TRBJ2-1|.
CASSEDFSGNNEQFF
TGTGCCAGCAGTGAGGATTTTAGCGGAAACAATGAGCAGTTCTTC
>.|TRBV7-2|TRBJ2-1|many
CASSKIRGGGSVNNEQFF
TGTGCCAGCAGCAAAATAAGGGGGGGGGGCTCGGTCAACAATGAGCAGTTCTTC
>.|TRBV6-2/TRBV6-3|TRBJ2-3|.
CASSYGRRVDTQYF
TGTGCCAGCAGTTACGGCAGAAGGGTAGATACGCAGTATTTT
>TRBD2|TRBV11-2|TRBJ2-1|many
CASRFASGSNAYNEQFF
TGTGCCAGCAGGTTCGCTAGCGGGAGTAACGCCTACAATGAGCAGTTCTTC
>TRBD2|TRBV20-1|TRBJ2-1|many
CSARGLAGYNEQFF
TGCAGTGCTAGGGGACTAGCGGGATACAATGAGCAGTTCTTC